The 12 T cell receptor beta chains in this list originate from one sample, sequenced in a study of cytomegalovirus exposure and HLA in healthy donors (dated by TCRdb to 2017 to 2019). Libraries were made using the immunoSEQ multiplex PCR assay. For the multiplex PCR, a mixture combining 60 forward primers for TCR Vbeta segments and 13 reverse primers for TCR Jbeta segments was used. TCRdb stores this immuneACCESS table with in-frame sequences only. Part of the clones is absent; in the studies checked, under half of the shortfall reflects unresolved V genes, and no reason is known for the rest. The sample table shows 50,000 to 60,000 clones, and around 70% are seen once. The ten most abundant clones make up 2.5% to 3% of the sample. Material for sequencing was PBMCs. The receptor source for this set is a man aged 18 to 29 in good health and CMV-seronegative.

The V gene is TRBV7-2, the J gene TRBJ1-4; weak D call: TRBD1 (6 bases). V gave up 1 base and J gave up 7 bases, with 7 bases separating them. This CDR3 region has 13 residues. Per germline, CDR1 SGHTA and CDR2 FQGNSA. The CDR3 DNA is TGTGCCAGCAGCTTAGGGACAGCTGAAAAACTGTTTTTT. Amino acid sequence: CASSLGTAEKLFF.

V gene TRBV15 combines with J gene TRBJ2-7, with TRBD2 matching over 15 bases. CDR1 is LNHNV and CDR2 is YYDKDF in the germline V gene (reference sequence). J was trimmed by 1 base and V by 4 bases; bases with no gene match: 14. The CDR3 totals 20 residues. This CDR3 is CATSTRTSGRAAEHSYEQYF. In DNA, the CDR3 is TGTGCCACCAGCACCCGGACTAGCGGGAGGGCCGCCGAACATTCCTACGAGCAGTACTTC. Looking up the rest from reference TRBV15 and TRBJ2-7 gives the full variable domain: DAMVIQNPRYQVTQFGKPVTLSCSQTLNHNVMYWYQQKSSQAPKLLFHYYDKDFNNEADTPDNFQSRRPNTSFCFLDIRSPGLGDTAMYLCATSTRTSGRAAEHSYEQYFGPGTRLTVT.

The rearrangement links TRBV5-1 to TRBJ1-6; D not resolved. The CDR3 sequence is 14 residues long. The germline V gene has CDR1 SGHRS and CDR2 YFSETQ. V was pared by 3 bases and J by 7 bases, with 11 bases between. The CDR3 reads CASSSGIANSPLHF. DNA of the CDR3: TGCGCCAGCAGCTCCGGGATCGCAAATTCACCCCTCCACTTT.

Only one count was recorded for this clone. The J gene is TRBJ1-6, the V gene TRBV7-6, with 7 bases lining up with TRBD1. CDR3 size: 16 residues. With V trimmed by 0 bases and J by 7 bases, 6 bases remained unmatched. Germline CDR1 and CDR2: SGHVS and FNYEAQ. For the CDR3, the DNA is TGTGCCAGCAGCTTAGCGGCAGGGGGGAAGAATTCACCCCTCCACTTT. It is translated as CASSLAAGGKNSPLHF.

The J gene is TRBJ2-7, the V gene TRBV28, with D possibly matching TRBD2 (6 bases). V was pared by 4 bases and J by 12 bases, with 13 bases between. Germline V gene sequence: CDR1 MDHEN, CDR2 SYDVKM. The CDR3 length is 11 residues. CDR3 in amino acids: CASSSSGSVYF. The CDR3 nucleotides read TGTGCCAGCAGTTCCAGCGGGTCTGTGTACTTC.

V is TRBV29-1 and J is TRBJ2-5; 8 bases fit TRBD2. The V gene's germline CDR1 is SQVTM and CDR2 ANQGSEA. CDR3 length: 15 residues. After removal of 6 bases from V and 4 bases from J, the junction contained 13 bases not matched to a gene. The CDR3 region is CSVDPLWAGGETQYF. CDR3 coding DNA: TGCAGCGTCGATCCCCTTTGGGCGGGGGGAGAGACCCAGTACTTC.

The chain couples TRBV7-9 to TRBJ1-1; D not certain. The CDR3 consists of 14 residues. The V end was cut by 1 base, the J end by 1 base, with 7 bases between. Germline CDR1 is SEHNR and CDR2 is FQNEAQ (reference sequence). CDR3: CASSLVAENTEAFF. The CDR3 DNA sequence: TGTGCCAGCAGCTTAGTCGCGGAGAACACTGAAGCTTTCTTT.

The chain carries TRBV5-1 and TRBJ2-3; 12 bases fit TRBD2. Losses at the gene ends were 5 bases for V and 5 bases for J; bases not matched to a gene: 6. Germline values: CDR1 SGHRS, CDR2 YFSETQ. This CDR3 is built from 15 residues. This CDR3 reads CASRLGLAGKDTQYF. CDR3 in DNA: TGCGCCAGCAGATTAGGACTAGCGGGAAAAGATACGCAGTATTTT. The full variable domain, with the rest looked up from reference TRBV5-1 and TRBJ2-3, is KAGVTQTPRYLIKTRGQQVTLSCSPISGHRSVSWYQQTPGQGLQFLFEYFSETQRNKGNFPGRFSGRQFSNSRSEMNVSTLELGDSALYLCASRLGLAGKDTQYFGPGTRLTVL.

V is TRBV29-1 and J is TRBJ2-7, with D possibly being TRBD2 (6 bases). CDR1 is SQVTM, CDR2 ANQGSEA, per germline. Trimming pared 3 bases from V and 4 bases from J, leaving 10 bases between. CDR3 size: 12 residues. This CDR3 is CSVDISGYEQYF. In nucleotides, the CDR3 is TGCAGCGTTGATATTAGCGGTTACGAGCAGTACTTC.

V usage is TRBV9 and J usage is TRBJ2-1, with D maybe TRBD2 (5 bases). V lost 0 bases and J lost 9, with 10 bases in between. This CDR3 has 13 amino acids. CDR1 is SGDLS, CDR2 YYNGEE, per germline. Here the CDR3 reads CASSVAERIEQFF. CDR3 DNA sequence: TGTGCCAGCAGCGTAGCTGAGCGGATTGAGCAGTTCTTC.

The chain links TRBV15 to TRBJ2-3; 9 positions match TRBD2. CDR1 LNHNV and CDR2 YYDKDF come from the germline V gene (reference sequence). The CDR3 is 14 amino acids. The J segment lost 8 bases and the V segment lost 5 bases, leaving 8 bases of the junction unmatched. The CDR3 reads CATSGAGGRGTQYF. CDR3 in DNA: TGTGCCACCAGCGGCGCGGGAGGGCGTGGTACGCAGTATTTT.

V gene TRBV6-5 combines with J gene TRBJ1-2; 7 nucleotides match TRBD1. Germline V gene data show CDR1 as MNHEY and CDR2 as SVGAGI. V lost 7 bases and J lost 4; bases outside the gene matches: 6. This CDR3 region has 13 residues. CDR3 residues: CASTMGQLYGYTF. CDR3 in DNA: TGTGCCAGCACCATGGGACAGCTCTATGGCTACACCTTC.